A selection of T cell receptor beta chains follows, all from one sample in a study of T cells after yellow fever vaccination. In TCRdb, the 5' RACE reads were re-called with MiXCR into one record per CDR3 protein. The data contain about 130,000 distinct CDR3 sequences, about 7.4% of them singletons. Specimen: CD4+ T cells sorted from PBMCs, collected 10 days after the first yellow fever vaccination. The receptors shown here come from a man younger than 35 who received the YFV17D yellow fever vaccine. The CDR3 runs from the conserved cysteine through the conserved F or W. A D gene is named only where the DNA matches it firmly. The size entry is marked missing in some rows and otherwise reads once, few, many or a size class.

TRBD1 | TRBJ2-3 | TRBV24-1 | many | TGTGCCACCAGTGATTCGCAGGGGGCCACAGATACGCAGTATTTT | CATSDSQGATDTQYF
TRBD1 | TRBJ2-3 | TRBV18 | few | TGTGCCAGCTCACCACGGGGACAGGACTTCACAGATACGCAGTATTTT | CASSPRGQDFTDTQYF
- | TRBJ2-7 | TRBV7-2 | - | TGTGCCAGCAGCTTAGTCGGAGCGGGCTCCTACGAGCAGTACTTC | CASSLVGAGSYEQYF
- | TRBJ1-1 | TRBV12-3/TRBV12-4 | many | TGTGCCAGCAGCACCTCCGGGACTATCACTGAAGCTTTCTTT | CASSTSGTITEAFF
- | TRBJ2-1 | TRBV29-1 | many | TGCAGCGTGCGGCACGGATACAATGAGCAGTTCTTC | CSVRHGYNEQFF
TRBD1 | TRBJ1-4 | TRBV12-3/TRBV12-4 | - | TGTGCCAGCAGTTTGGGCCAGGGGGCTGCAACTAATGAAAAACTGTTTTTT | CASSLGQGAATNEKLFF
TRBD2 | TRBJ2-3 | TRBV5-1 | many | TGCGCCAGCGGCGTCGGACCGGAGCGGGGGGGCTTAGATACGCAGTATTTT | CASGVGPERGGLDTQYF
- | TRBJ1-4 | TRBV7-9 | many | TGTGCCAGCAGCCCAGGGGAGGGTGAAAAACTGTTTTTT | CASSPGEGEKLFF
- | TRBJ2-3 | TRBV5-1 | many | TGCGCCAGCAGCCCCGGTAATGTGGGAGGAGATACGCAGTATTTT | CASSPGNVGGDTQYF
- | TRBJ2-7 | TRBV19 | few | TGTGCCAGTAGTATAGATTTCCCTAGGCGGGCCGGGGAGCAGTACTTC | CASSIDFPRRAGEQYF